This T cell receptor beta chain was documented in a study of OX40 agonist ivuxolimab in advanced cancers. Overall study context: Anti-PD-1, anti-PD-L1 or anti-CTLA-4 therapy given earlier was allowed, and roughly 38% had some. Study observations and caveats: Among the nonresponders, some also had low normalized T-cell clonal expansion.

Points on this clone: Antigen unknown.

Assay: immunoSEQ multiplex PCR; the TCRdb copy retains only in-frame clones and omits some. The sample contains about 44,000 clones, over 90% of which appear only once. CDR3 length: 16 amino acids. Germline-derived CDR1 and CDR2 are SGHDT and YYEEEE. The V gene end was trimmed by 5 bases and the J gene end by 4 bases; junction bases not matched to a gene: 9. The chain joins TRBV5-6 to TRBJ2-3, with 11 nucleotides matching TRBD2. This receptor was obtained from an adult with an advanced solid tumor such as melanoma, head and neck, liver or kidney cancer. The material sequenced was CD4+ or CD8+ T cells sorted from blood, taken in a trial of the OX40 agonist ivuxolimab. The CDR3 sequence is CASSLRLAGLADTQYF. In DNA form, the CDR3 reads TGTGCCAGCAGTTTGAGACTAGCGGGATTGGCAGATACGCAGTATTTT. Full variable domain (rest looked up from reference TRBV5-6 and TRBJ2-3): DAGVTQSPTHLIKTRGQQVTLRCSPKSGHDTVSWYQQALGQGPQFIFQYYEEEERQRGNFPDRFSGHQFPNYSSELNVNALLLGDSALYLCASSLRLAGLADTQYFGPGTRLTVL.